This T cell receptor beta chain was recorded in a study of cytomegalovirus exposure and HLA in healthy donors (dated 2017 in TCRdb). Regarding the complete study: According to an earlier analysis of around 600 of the donors, some 180 million T cells yielded 90 million to 130 million unique TCR beta sequences and more than 250 Gb of sequence data. An early release that covered fewer than 750 HLA-typed donors contained approximately 300 gigabases of sequencing data and about 93 million unique TCR sequences. Among the roughly 410 genotyped donors, around 81% belonged to the genetic ancestry cluster associated with self-reported Caucasian donors. The study aimed to test whether cataloging public T cell receptors could reveal signatures of past pathogen exposure. The study profiled the T cell repertoires of about 720 subjects by immunosequencing and related them to cytomegalovirus serostatus. In addition to the first cohort of 666 subjects, a separate validation cohort of some 120 different subjects was used. The study combined high-throughput TCR immunosequencing, statistical association of individual TCRs with disease status, and machine learning to predict cytomegalovirus infection status. To study patterns of TCR occurrence, a later analysis re-analyzed previously published TCR beta repertoires from several hundred donors and added high-resolution HLA genotyping. In the later analysis, no new phenotypic data were used to find candidate immune exposures; instead, reliance was placed on TCR beta sequences and their occurrence across donors. An earlier analysis of around 540 of the donors applied high-throughput TCR beta sequencing to assess whether each TCR beta V gene segment acted as functional or pseudogenic. Donor age, sex, ethnicity and CMV serostatus were collected together with the repertoire data. In a later genetic analysis, genome-wide SNP genotypes for about three fifths of the roughly 670 donors were used, and that subset was treated as a discovery cohort. All discovery cohort repertoires had been generated using a single sequencing platform. Class I and class II HLA loci were covered by the typing at four-digit resolution. Typing coverage differed by locus: A, B, C, DRB1 and DQB1 were typed in about 629-640 donors, DQA1 in about 510, DPA1 in 600 to 610, and DPB1 in 472. Four or five DR-DQ haplotypes were handled as single units for association and clustering because linkage in the cohort was strong. On average, 235,054 unique TCR beta nucleotide sequences were sequenced per donor among some 430 genotyped donors of the cohort, with roughly 18% of those sequences being non-productive. The paper's findings and limits, for the study overall: A later genetic analysis reported fewer N-insertions in productive TCRs among donors in an Asian-associated ancestry cluster than the approximately 670-donor mean. The sequencing pipeline was judged likely to have produced a cluster of highly shared sequence variants as a technical artifact. An association between a missense DCLRE1C variant and V-gene and J-gene trimming of TCR beta chains was found in a later genetic analysis and replicated in an independent cohort. Because counts were too low, about 18 rarely observed V segments, including chromosome 9 orphons, were left out of the earlier analysis of several hundred of the donors. Cytomegalovirus status was reported to be diagnosed by the classifier with high specificity and sensitivity in both the original and validation cohorts. Because HLA typing was unavailable for some donors at each locus, only the typed subset was used in association tests. Only TCR beta chains were sequenced in this cohort, and the absence of alpha or paired-chain data limited detectable features. Specific HLA alleles were associated with 15,000 to 20,000 TCR beta sequences at a false discovery rate of 0.05 in a later analysis. Linkage disequilibrium might explain the correlated functional status among segregating V segments, but an unknown experimental factor could not be ruled out. A further reported finding was that TCR beta sequences accurately predicted the HLA-A and HLA-B alleles for most subjects in the first cohort. Roughly uniform sequencing depth across donors was assumed in presence/absence analyses, although this assumption may not hold. In a later analysis, most CMV-associated TCR beta chains were found to appear HLA-restricted, with HLA associations seemingly driven largely by CMV exposure. It was suggested by the authors that the approach could potentially be generalized to other disease states and immunological phenotypes. For the cohort, immune exposure information was limited to CMV serostatus. Some IMGT-functional V segments, including TRBV6-2 and TRBV6-3, could not be distinguished by the 87-base-pair reads and were therefore excluded. In an earlier analysis of some 640 of the donors, most TCR beta V segments were observed in productive rearrangements about 87% or about 30% of the time, broadly matching IMGT annotations. In a later analysis, the rate of TCR association differed among HLA loci, with DRB1 alleles having the most associated TCRs and HLA-C alleles having the fewest. Several of the top co-occurrence clusters appeared to be linked to parvovirus B19, influenza, CMV and Epstein-Barr virus, according to a later analysis. Compared with equally common non-associated chains, HLA-associated TCR beta chains in a later analysis were more clonally expanded and had lower generation probabilities. Most TCR sequences were seen in very few donors, while some public TCRs were found in many individuals. The study gave a list of over 150 TCR beta chains associated with cytomegalovirus. In vitro tests confirmed that a few of the cytomegalovirus-associated TCR beta chains recognize cytomegalovirus antigens. When HLA alleles, especially DR and DQ, strongly co-occurred, TCR associations were difficult to assign to individual alleles.

For this clone: Its antigen remains undetermined. Per-base qualities were not stored, and no clone one base away is much larger.

In total, roughly 670 healthy bone marrow donors made up the cohort. At the time of sampling, all cohort members were nominally healthy, though unrecorded immune exposures were likely present. The donor was CMV seronegative and was included in the group of a few hundred seronegative cohort members. A peripheral blood sample was collected from each donor, and TCR beta sequencing was performed on peripheral blood mononuclear cells. The Qiagen DNeasy Blood Extraction Kit was used to extract genomic DNA from the blood cell samples. The library was generated by the immunoSEQ multiplex PCR assay. A mixture of 60 forward primers for TCR Vbeta segments and 13 reverse primers for TCR Jbeta segments was used in the multiplex PCR. A multiplex PCR assay on genomic DNA amplified the CDR3 region of rearranged TCR beta genes. The amplified TCR beta libraries were sequenced on the Illumina HiSeq System as 87-base-pair reads. Per the original workflow: A later analysis tallied 70 million to 100 million unique TCR beta chains across the 650 to 750 repertoires, and approximately 11 million of those chains were shared by two or more donors. Raw reads were error-corrected and collapsed into unique sequences by a nearest-neighbor algorithm in which closely related sequences were merged to remove PCR and sequencing errors. To assign V, D and J gene segments, CDR3 sequences were aligned to IMGT reference sequences. Each retained sequence needed at least a six-nucleotide match to both a V gene segment and a J gene segment. A rearrangement was called productive if the CDR3 had no stop codons and remained in frame with V and J, and every other rearrangement was called non-productive. CDR3 was defined according to IMGT convention as the region running from the second conserved V-encoded cysteine to the conserved J-encoded phenylalanine. The earlier analysis of a few hundred of the donors excluded any sequence lacking an unambiguous match to a single V gene segment. An earlier analysis of 587 of the donors classified V segments as functional when productive rearrangements were above 56.7% and as segregating when the standard deviation between donors was above 5%. A statistical classification framework was built for diagnosing cytomegalovirus status from the catalog of TCR beta chain sequences. A later analysis assigned V and J genes by comparing TCR nucleotide sequences with IMGT/GENE-DB human TR gene sequences. Using the TCRdist pipeline, a later analysis assigned CDR3 sequences along with most-parsimonious VDJ recombination scenarios. A later analysis defined each TCR beta chain by its CDR3 amino acid sequence plus V-gene family, and excluded reads lacking a unique V-gene family. In a later analysis, several hundred highly shared, low-generation-probability nucleotide sequences were removed to address suspected cross-contamination and a sequencing artifact. In a later analysis, a clonal expansion index for each public chain was calculated from normalized within-repertoire ranks of inferred template counts. In a later analysis, generation probabilities were computed using a VDJ recombination model fitted to out-of-frame rearrangements, and the results were checked against IGoR. In a later analysis, hypergeometric tests were used to score TCR-TCR, TCR-HLA and TCR-CMV co-occurrence, with a repertoire-size bias correction applied to TCR pairs. In a later analysis, false discovery rates were estimated by permuting HLA or CMV assignments 20 times. In a later analysis, co-occurring TCRs were grouped with DBSCAN, and TCRdist sequence similarity was added when clustering was performed within HLA-allele-positive subsets. Repertoires with fewer than 30,000 or more than 120,000 public chains were left out of co-occurrence clustering, as were five repertoires with anomalous nucleotide sharing. TCRdb obtained this table from immuneACCESS and retained in-frame rearrangements with V and J assigned. These tables miss some clones; where compared with another copy, unresolved V genes account for less than half of the shortfall, and the remainder is unexplained. Clone size and V and J calls were adopted from that table, with D and trimming inferred from the DNA. The sample table lists roughly 150,000 clones, over 75% of them with a count of one. Approximately 2.2% of the sample comes from the top ten.

From the cysteine up to the phenylalanine, the CDR3 has a length of 12 residues. The CDR3 DNA has 36 bases and is translated from base 1. The germline V gene sets CDR1 to SGHDN and CDR2 to FVKESK. The junction carries 5 bases between V and J, which are trimmed by 1 base and 4 bases respectively. Sequenced material: PBMCs. The clonotype was recovered from a male donor in good health and CMV-seronegative. This receptor chain uses TRBV14 and TRBJ2-7; too little of a D gene remains to name it. The DNA sequence is as follows: TGTGCCAGCAGCCAAGTGGCATACGAGCAGTACTTC. It specifies CASSQVAYEQYF.